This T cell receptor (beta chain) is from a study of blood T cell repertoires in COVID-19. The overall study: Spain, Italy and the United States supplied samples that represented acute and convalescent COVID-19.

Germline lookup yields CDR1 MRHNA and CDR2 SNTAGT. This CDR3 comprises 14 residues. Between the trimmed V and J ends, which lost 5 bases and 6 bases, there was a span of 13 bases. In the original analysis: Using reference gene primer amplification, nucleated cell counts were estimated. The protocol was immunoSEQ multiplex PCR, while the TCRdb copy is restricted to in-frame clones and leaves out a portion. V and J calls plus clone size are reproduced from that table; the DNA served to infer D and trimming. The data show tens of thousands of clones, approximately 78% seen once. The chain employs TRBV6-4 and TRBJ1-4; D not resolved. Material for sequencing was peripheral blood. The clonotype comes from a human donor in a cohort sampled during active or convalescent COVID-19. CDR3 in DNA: TGTGCCAGCAGTACGGCCCCCAGCGATGAAAAACTGTTTTTT. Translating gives CASSTAPSDEKLFF.